The clone carrying this T cell receptor (beta chain) showed up just a few times. This specimen comes from a study of blood T cell dynamics during melanoma immunotherapy. Method: immunoSEQ multiplex PCR; TCRdb's copy keeps in-frame clones and lacks some. The profile covers tens of thousands of clones, with 85% to 90% appearing a single time and about 1% taken by the ten largest. There are 14 residues in the CDR3. The germline gives CDR1 LNHDA, CDR2 SQIVND (reference sequence). Trimming stripped 2 bases from V and 7 bases from J, with 11 bases between. Time point described: pre-treatment baseline. The source is a human donor with melanoma. Material: blood, obtained from a patient treated with checkpoint blockade. J is TRBJ2-2 and V is TRBV19; possibly TRBD2 for D (6 bases). The CDR3 spells CASSIPTGSGELFF. The CDR3 DNA reads as TGTGCCAGTAGTATACCGACCGGGAGCGGGGAGCTGTTTTTT.